A single sample is the source of the 12 T cell receptor beta chains below, sequenced in a study of blood T cell repertoires in COVID-19. Sequencing was performed with immunoSEQ multiplex PCR; in TCRdb, only in-frame clones are kept and a portion is missing. The table has about 290,000 clones, 85% to 90% seen once. Sequences were obtained from peripheral blood. The source of these receptors is a woman in her twenties or thirties with COVID-19, enrolled during active disease.

This sequence joins TRBV7-9 and TRBJ2-3; 7 positions agree with TRBD2. CDR1 SEHNR and CDR2 FQNEAQ come from the germline V gene (reference sequence). V shed 5 bases and J 2 bases; nucleotides not matched to a gene: 10. The CDR3 totals 16 residues. CDR3 residues: CASSLASGTFTDTQYF. The CDR3 nucleotides read TGTGCCAGCAGCCTGGCTAGCGGAACTTTCACAGATACGCAGTATTTT.

The chain joins TRBV21-1 to TRBJ1-5; TRBD1 was called by the table and not checked on the DNA. TRBV21-1 is tagged as a pseudogene. The CDR3 is 16 amino acids. CDR3 residues: CASSPPDRAGGQPQHF. CDR3 coding DNA: TGTGCCAGCAGCCCGCCGGACAGGGCGGGCGGTCAGCCCCAGCATTTT.

The J gene is TRBJ1-1, the V gene TRBV6-5, with D maybe TRBD1 (5 bases). This CDR3 is 14 amino acids long. Trimming took 6 bases from V and 4 from J, leaving 15 bases between them. Germline V gene lookup returns CDR1 MNHEY and CDR2 SVGAGI. CDR3 nucleotides: TGTGCCAGCAGCCAAACCGGGGGGGGCACTGAAGCTTTCTTT. This translates into CASSQTGGGTEAFF.

This clone was detected once. V gene TRBV6-5 combines with J gene TRBJ1-6; no firm D call. The germline gives CDR1 MNHEY, CDR2 SVGAGI. This CDR3 has 16 residues. Trimming pared 2 bases from V and 8 bases from J, leaving 16 bases between. The CDR3 here is CASSYGRLVADSPLHF. The CDR3, as DNA: TGTGCCAGCAGTTACGGGAGACTAGTGGCGGATTCACCCCTCCACTTT.

This sequence joins TRBV19 and TRBJ2-7; a weak D match, TRBD1 (6 bases). Per germline, CDR1 LNHDA and CDR2 SQIVND (reference sequence). The CDR3 has 13 amino acids. V was shortened by 6 bases and J by 1 base, with 10 bases between the two germline ends. The CDR3 nucleotides are TGTGCCAGTAGCCACGGACAGTCCTACGAGCAGTACTTC. Translating it yields CASSHGQSYEQYF.

This chain uses TRBV29-1 with TRBJ2-3; 10 bases fit TRBD2. V was clipped by 4 bases and J by 0 bases; unmatched bases: 13. Germline lookup yields CDR1 SQVTM and CDR2 ANQGSEA. There are 18 residues in the CDR3. CDR3 amino acids: CSVGEASGGVWSTDTQYF. The CDR3 coding sequence is TGCAGCGTTGGGGAGGCTAGCGGGGGAGTATGGAGCACAGATACGCAGTATTTT.

This rearrangement joins TRBV6-5 to TRBJ1-1; D is possibly TRBD1 (5 bases). CDR1 MNHEY and CDR2 SVGAGI come from the germline V gene. Trimming left V 6 bases short and J 1 base short, with 15 bases between. The CDR3 has 15 residues. CDR3 in amino acids: CASSRRGSQNTEAFF. In nucleotides, the CDR3 is TGTGCCAGCAGCCGGAGGGGCTCACAGAACACTGAAGCTTTCTTT.

This chain joins TRBV19 and TRBJ2-5, with a tentative D call TRBD1 (6 bases). This CDR3 is 17 amino acids long. Between the trimmed V and J ends, which lost 3 bases and 7 bases, there was a span of 24 bases. Germline CDR1 is LNHDA and CDR2 is SQIVND (reference sequence). CDR3 nucleotide sequence: TGTGCCAGTAGTATCCAGGTAAGGACAGCCGGCAGGTCGACCCAGTACTTC. It yields the protein CASSIQVRTAGRSTQYF.

V usage is TRBV18 and J usage is TRBJ1-3, with no clear D. The CDR3 consists of 15 residues. Germline V gene sequence: CDR1 KGHSH, CDR2 LQKENI. Deletions cut 3 bases from V and 4 bases from J, with 13 bases between. The CDR3 here is CASSPTVSRGNTIYF. The DNA of the CDR3 is TGTGCCAGCTCACCCACCGTGAGCCGCGGAAACACCATATATTTT.

V usage is TRBV19 and J usage is TRBJ2-4, with a weak D call TRBD2 (6 bases). This CDR3 has 18 residues. The V end was cut by 4 bases, the J end by 1 base, with 20 bases between. CDR1 is LNHDA and CDR2 is SQIVND in the germline V gene (reference sequence). The CDR3 here is CASSSPGTFLSAKNIQYF. Here the CDR3 DNA reads TGTGCCAGTAGTAGCCCCGGGACTTTCCTCTCGGCCAAAAACATTCAGTACTTC.

In the case of this clone: One end of the junction fails to match germline, which may point to a read error. The J gene is TRBJ1-6, the V gene TRBV9; 9 bases fit TRBD1. The CDR3 is 15 amino acids. CDR1 SGDLS and CDR2 YYNGEE come from the germline V gene. CDR3 sequence: CASSAGTGYSSPLHF. The CDR3 DNA sequence: TGTGCCAGCAGCGCTGGGACAGGGTATAGTTCACCCCTCCACTTT. Variable domain in full (rest from reference TRBV9 and TRBJ1-6): DSGVTQTPKHLITATGQRVTLRCSPRSGDLSVYWYQQSLDQGLQFLIQYYNGEERAKGNILERFSAQQFPDLHSELNLSSLELGDSALYFCASSAGTGYSSPLHFGNGTRLTVT.

The rearrangement uses TRBV10-2 and TRBJ2-5; TRBD2 matches 14 bases. Germline loops: CDR1 WSHSY, CDR2 SAAADI. V lost 6 bases and J lost 5; bases outside the gene matches: 8. The CDR3 runs to 16 residues. CDR3 sequence reads: CASRRLAGGMVETQYF. The CDR3 bases are TGCGCCAGCAGAAGACTAGCGGGGGGGATGGTGGAGACCCAGTACTTC.